This entry lists 32 T cell receptor beta chains sequenced from one sample in a study of PD-L1 blockade in urothelial cancer. Profiled with immunoSEQ multiplex PCR; TCRdb holds only in-frame clones, not every one. The top ten clones hold roughly 33% of a sample with 30,000 to 40,000 clones, approximately 82% of them seen once. The material was PBMCs, obtained around atezolizumab (anti-PD-L1) treatment. Receptors were obtained from a man between 60 and 75 years old with urothelial cancer.

This clone was counted once. V gene TRBV29-1 combines with J gene TRBJ2-6, with D perhaps matching TRBD1 (5 bases). Between the trimmed V and J ends, which lost 4 bases and 1 base, there was a span of 8 bases. The CDR3 loop spans 14 amino acids. Looked up from germline, CDR1 is SQVTM and CDR2 is ANQGSEA. The CDR3 DNA sequence: TGCAGCGTTGCGCCAGGGTCTGGGGCCAACGTCCTGACTTTC. Its protein is CSVAPGSGANVLTF.

This chain connects TRBV30 to TRBJ2-7; the match to TRBD1 covers 8 bases. V lost 0 bases, J lost 2 bases, and 6 bases stayed unmatched. CDR1 and CDR2 (germline): GTSNPN, SVGIG (reference sequence). This CDR3 region has 15 residues. DNA of the CDR3: TGTGCCTGGAGTGTCATCGGGACAGGTGCCTACGAGCAGTACTTC. Protein sequence: CAWSVIGTGAYEQYF.

V gene TRBV19 combines with J gene TRBJ2-3; 8 bases match TRBD2. Germline loops: CDR1 LNHDA, CDR2 SQIVND (reference sequence). The CDR3 runs 16 residues. V was clipped by 4 bases and J by 0 bases; unmatched bases: 6. The CDR3 loop is CASSRQLAVSTDTQYF. DNA for the CDR3: TGTGCCAGTAGTAGACAACTAGCGGTTAGCACAGATACGCAGTATTTT.

This clone was counted only a few times. The CDR3 region has the DNA TGTGCCAGCAGCCCGAGGGCCTCCTACGAGCAGTACTTC. It translates to CASSPRASYEQYF. The chain is built from TRBV27 and TRBJ2-7, with D possibly TRBD2 on 5 matching bases. The CDR3 contains 13 residues. Per germline, CDR1 MNHEY and CDR2 SMNVEV (reference sequence). The V end was cut by 6 bases, the J end by 0 bases, with 9 bases between.

V gene TRBV2 combines with J gene TRBJ2-7; 10 nucleotides match TRBD1. The V segment lost 6 bases and the J segment 2 bases; nucleotides outside the gene matches: 4. Germline V gene lookup returns CDR1 SNHLY and CDR2 FYNNEI. The CDR3 sequence is 14 residues long. This chain's CDR3 is CASSGQGGTYEQYF. CDR3 in DNA: TGTGCCAGCAGCGGACAGGGGGGGACCTACGAGCAGTACTTC.

The CDR3, as DNA: TGCGCCAGCAGCTTGGCCCCAAAAAGCCGCGACAGGGAATACGAGCAGTACTTC. Translating gives CASSLAPKSRDREYEQYF. The gene calls are TRBV5-1 and TRBJ2-7, with TRBD1 matching 7 bases. The CDR3 consists of 18 residues. CDR1 and CDR2 (germline): SGHRS, YFSETQ. V lost 0 bases, J lost 4 bases, and 16 bases stayed unmatched.

The chain couples TRBV5-6 to TRBJ2-5; D may be TRBD2 (5 bases). The CDR3 has 13 residues. V dropped 4 bases and J dropped 1 base, with 8 bases sitting between them. The germline V gene has CDR1 SGHDT and CDR2 YYEEEE. The CDR3, as DNA: TGTGCCAGCAGCCCGAGGGCCCAAGAGACCCAGTACTTC. This encodes CASSPRAQETQYF.

The V and J genes are TRBV7-2 and TRBJ2-4; D might be TRBD1 (6 bases). There are 15 residues in the CDR3. Germline CDR1 SGHTA, CDR2 FQGNSA. V lost 5 bases and J lost 9, with 20 bases in between. The CDR3 bases are TGTGCCAGCAGCCCCCAGCGTGGGGGCTTGGGCATTCAGTACTTC. It codes for CASSPQRGGLGIQYF.

The chain uses TRBV18 and TRBJ2-7; 9 bases are shared with TRBD1. The V segment lost 6 bases and the J segment 3 bases; nucleotides outside the gene matches: 21. The CDR3 covers 19 residues. Per germline, CDR1 KGHSH and CDR2 LQKENI. The CDR3 bases are TGTGCCAGCTCCGCTATCAGTTATTCCGGGACAGGGAATTTCTACGAGCAGTACTTC. Its translation is CASSAISYSGTGNFYEQYF.

This sequence joins TRBV6-5 and TRBJ1-2; D is unclear. The V end lost 6 bases, the J end lost 2 bases, and 7 bases lay between the germline ends. This CDR3 has 12 residues. The germline V gene has CDR1 MNHEY and CDR2 SVGAGI. CDR3 residues: CASRDTNYGYTF. CDR3 sequence (DNA): TGTGCCAGCAGAGACACCAACTATGGCTACACCTTC.

J is TRBJ1-1 and V is TRBV27; D not certain. The V gene's germline CDR1 is MNHEY and CDR2 SMNVEV (reference sequence). The length of the CDR3 is 14 residues. V shed 2 bases and J shed 7 bases, with 14 bases lying between them. In nucleotides, the CDR3 is TGTGCCAGCAGTTTACTGTTTATGGGAGGTGAAGCTTTCTTT. Its protein product is CASSLLFMGGEAFF.

The chain links TRBV7-9 to TRBJ2-7, with a tentative D call TRBD2 (6 bases). This CDR3 is 16 amino acids long. Trimming removed 6 bases from V and 1 base from J, with 19 bases in between. CDR1 and CDR2 (germline): SEHNR, FQNEAQ (reference sequence). The CDR3 protein is CASSFSPETRSYEQYF. In nucleotides, the CDR3 is TGTGCCAGCAGTTTCTCCCCGGAGACTAGATCCTACGAGCAGTACTTC.

The chain carries TRBV9 and TRBJ2-1; 10 bases align to TRBD2. Germline V lookup: CDR1 SGDLS, CDR2 YYNGEE. The CDR3 sequence is 15 residues long. The V gene end was trimmed by 0 bases and the J gene end by 9 bases; junction bases not matched to a gene: 6. CDR3 DNA: TGTGCCAGCAGCGTAGGGAGCGGGGGGGCCTCTGAGCAGTTCTTC. It translates to CASSVGSGGASEQFF.

CDR3 sequence reads: CAWSSSSYEQYF. For the CDR3, the DNA is TGTGCCTGGTCTTCCAGCTCCTACGAGCAGTACTTC. This chain uses TRBV30 with TRBJ2-7; unclear D gene. V was shortened by 5 bases and J by 0 bases, with 8 bases between the two germline ends. The CDR3 totals 12 residues. CDR1 GTSNPN and CDR2 SVGIG come from the germline V gene (reference sequence).

The V call is TRBV30, the J call TRBJ1-1; D remains ambiguous. V was cut by 0 bases and J by 8 bases, with 10 bases left in between. Germline V gene lookup returns CDR1 GTSNPN and CDR2 SVGIG (reference sequence). This CDR3 contains 12 residues. CDR3 residues: CAWSVLTEEAFF. The CDR3 coding sequence is TGTGCCTGGAGTGTACTAACGGAAGAAGCTTTCTTT.

This chain uses TRBV5-1 with TRBJ1-2, with 7 positions matching TRBD1. This CDR3 spans 16 amino acids. CDR1 SGHRS and CDR2 YFSETQ come from the germline V gene. J was trimmed by 2 bases and V by 3 bases; bases with no gene match: 10. CDR3 in DNA: TGCGCCAGCAGCTCCTCCGGGACAGCAGTGAACTATGGCTACACCTTC. This encodes CASSSSGTAVNYGYTF. Full variable domain (outside the CDR3, taken from reference TRBV5-1 and TRBJ1-2): KAGVTQTPRYLIKTRGQQVTLSCSPISGHRSVSWYQQTPGQGLQFLFEYFSETQRNKGNFPGRFSGRQFSNSRSEMNVSTLELGDSALYLCASSSSGTAVNYGYTFGSGTRLTVV.

This clone has just a few counts. This chain connects TRBV11-2 to TRBJ1-2, with 8 bases aligning to TRBD1. After removal of 0 bases from V and 3 bases from J, the junction contained 6 bases not matched to a gene. CDR1 and CDR2 (germline): SGHAT, FQNNGV. The CDR3 contains 16 residues. CDR3 sequence reads: CASSLEGGQGDYGYTF. As DNA, the CDR3 is TGTGCCAGCAGCTTAGAGGGCGGACAGGGCGACTATGGCTACACCTTC.

The chain carries TRBV29-1 and TRBJ2-2, with 9 bases aligning to TRBD1. The CDR3 consists of 14 residues. The J segment lost 1 base and the V segment lost 5 bases, leaving 2 bases of the junction unmatched. CDR1 and CDR2 from the germline V gene are SQVTM and ANQGSEA. CDR3: CSVLDRGNTGELFF. The CDR3 region has the DNA TGCAGCGTTTTGGACAGGGGGAACACCGGGGAGCTGTTTTTT.

The chain's CDR3 is CASSLGTGAYEQYF. The CDR3 DNA is TGTGCCAGCTCATTAGGGACAGGAGCCTACGAGCAGTACTTC. This chain links TRBV18 with TRBJ2-7, with 8 bases identical to TRBD1. Germline V gives CDR1 KGHSH, CDR2 LQKENI. The CDR3 consists of 14 residues. Losses at the gene ends were 5 bases for V and 2 bases for J; bases not matched to a gene: 5. Full variable domain (missing parts from reference TRBV18 and TRBJ2-7): NAGVMQNPRHLVRRRGQEARLRCSPMKGHSHVYWYRQLPEEGLKFMVYLQKENIIDESGMPKERFSAEFPKEGPSILRIQQVVRGDSAAYFCASSLGTGAYEQYFGPGTRLTVT.

The chain is built from TRBV6-6 and TRBJ2-3, with D tentatively TRBD2 (6 bases). V shed 0 bases and J shed 3 bases, with 13 bases lying between them. This CDR3 has 16 residues. Germline lookup yields CDR1 MNHNY and CDR2 SVGAGI (reference sequence). CDR3 coding DNA: TGTGCCAGCAGTTACTCGATTTTGGGGGGAACAGATACGCAGTATTTT. This encodes CASSYSILGGTDTQYF.

The chain uses TRBV10-3 and TRBJ2-3; D may be TRBD1 (6 bases). The germline V gene encodes CDR1 ENHRY and CDR2 SYGVKD. The CDR3 spans 14 residues. The CDR3 sequence: CASRTVNKKDTQYF. The CDR3 bases are TGTGCTTCCAGGACAGTTAATAAGAAGGATACGCAGTATTTT.

This chain uses TRBV2 with TRBJ1-2, with 10 bases matching TRBD1. From germline, CDR1 is SNHLY and CDR2 FYNNEI. The CDR3 is made up of 13 amino acids. Trimming removed 5 bases from V and 8 bases from J; junction bases left unmatched: 5. This CDR3 reads CASSKGQGGGYTF. The CDR3 region has the DNA TGTGCCAGCAGTAAAGGACAGGGGGGAGGCTACACCTTC.

This clone is a singleton in its sample. This chain connects TRBV11-3 to TRBJ2-2; D gene ambiguous. Germline loops: CDR1 SGHNT, CDR2 YENEEA. Deletions cut 2 bases from V and 6 bases from J, with 7 bases between. This CDR3 is 13 amino acids long. CDR3 sequence (DNA): TGTGCCAGCAGCTTACTACTTCCCGGGGAGCTGTTTTTT. It specifies CASSLLLPGELFF.

This chain connects TRBV6-1 to TRBJ2-6, with 9 bases fitting TRBD1. CDR1 MNHNS and CDR2 SASEGT come from the germline V gene. CDR3 length: 16 residues. The junction had 5 bases not matched to a gene; V was cut back by 4 bases and J by 4 bases. The CDR3 nucleotides read TGTGCCAGCAGTGTGGACAGGGGATGGGGGGCCAACGTCCTGACTTTC. It encodes CASSVDRGWGANVLTF.

This chain links TRBV2 with TRBJ1-1; possible D gene TRBD1, 5 bases. Germline values: CDR1 SNHLY, CDR2 FYNNEI. The CDR3 has 13 residues. V lost 6 bases, J lost 11 bases, and 19 bases lay in between. The CDR3 protein is CASSQDIRLVAFF. CDR3 sequence (DNA): TGTGCCAGCAGCCAGGACATCCGGCTAGTGGCTTTCTTT.

V is TRBV7-8 and J is TRBJ2-1; unclear D gene. The V gene's germline CDR1 is SGHVS and CDR2 FQNEAQ. V lost 0 bases to trimming and J lost 7 bases, with 13 bases between them. The CDR3 totals 15 residues. The DNA for the CDR3 is TGTGCCAGCAGCTTAGCACCGGGTCCACAAAATGAGCAGTTCTTC. This sequence encodes CASSLAPGPQNEQFF.

The CDR3 is CAISEQGMNEQFF. The DNA of the CDR3 is TGTGCCATCAGTGAACAGGGAATGAATGAGCAGTTCTTC. The V gene is TRBV10-3, the J gene TRBJ2-1; maybe TRBD1 (6 bases). Germline V gives CDR1 ENHRY, CDR2 SYGVKD. Trimming pared 3 bases from V and 7 bases from J, leaving 10 bases between. CDR3 size: 13 residues.

The rearrangement links TRBV7-9 to TRBJ1-1; D call uncertain. With 5 bases removed from V and 4 bases from J, the gap between germline ends came to 11 bases. In germline, CDR1 is SEHNR, CDR2 FQNEAQ (reference sequence). The CDR3 is made up of 13 amino acids. CDR3 sequence reads: CASSDGWSTEAFF. DNA of the CDR3: TGTGCCAGCAGCGACGGATGGAGCACTGAAGCTTTCTTT.

The chain is built from TRBV5-1 and TRBJ2-5, with D perhaps matching TRBD2 (6 bases). The CDR3 extends over 12 amino acids. Germline CDR1 is SGHRS and CDR2 is YFSETQ. Between the trimmed V and J ends, which lost 5 bases and 5 bases, there was a span of 10 bases. The CDR3 here is CASSATRETQYF. DNA for the CDR3: TGCGCCAGCAGTGCGACTAGGGAGACCCAGTACTTC.

The rearrangement uses TRBV25-1 and TRBJ2-1; 12 positions match TRBD2. Germline trimming cut 2 bases from V and 4 bases from J; bases unmatched to any gene: 3. Germline CDR1 is MGHDK and CDR2 is SYGVNS. The CDR3 has 16 amino acids. CDR3 bases: TGTGCCAGCAGTGAAAGGACTAGCGGGATTTACAATGAGCAGTTCTTC. Translating it yields CASSERTSGIYNEQFF.

The chain is built from TRBV6-1 and TRBJ1-2, with 8 nucleotides matching TRBD1. Looked up from germline, CDR1 is MNHNS and CDR2 is SASEGT. This CDR3 comprises 15 residues. Losses at the gene ends were 0 bases for V and 8 bases for J; bases not matched to a gene: 8. CDR3 sequence reads: CASSEAPDRVYGYTF. Here the CDR3 DNA reads TGTGCCAGCAGTGAAGCGCCGGACAGGGTCTACGGCTACACCTTC.

The chain employs TRBV5-4 and TRBJ1-3; no reliable D call. This CDR3 is built from 15 residues. Germline values: CDR1 SGHNT, CDR2 YYREEE (reference sequence). Trimming took 4 bases from V and 0 from J, leaving 11 bases between them. This chain's CDR3 is CASSRGLDSGNTIYF. The CDR3 nucleotides read TGTGCCAGCAGCCGCGGCCTCGACTCTGGAAACACCATATATTTT.